This is a list of T cell receptor beta chains from one sample in a study of T cell repertoires in cytomegalovirus infection. A single record per CDR3 protein comes from TCRdb applying MiXCR to the reads. The top ten hold approximately 10% of the sample, which has hundreds of thousands of distinct CDR3 sequences, 18% seen once. The specimen sequenced was PBMCs. These receptors all come from a human donor in good health (CMV status not recorded). Some clones in this sample may be carry-over from other donors' samples. Each CDR3 is given with its conserved first and last residue. The order of the fields is clone size, V gene, J gene, CDR3 protein. Part of the rows lack a size; the others show once, few, many or a class for expanded clones.

NA	TRBV7-4	TRBJ1-5	CASSLEPVAAQQPQHF
NA	TRBV28	TRBJ1-1	CASSLFDRENTEAFF
NA	TRBV5-4	TRBJ2-1	CASSLGPGAQQFF
many	TRBV7-2	TRBJ2-1	CASSLEPAANEQFF
few	TRBV2	TRBJ2-5	CASSPEARETQYF
NA	TRBV6-5	TRBJ2-1	CASSLLGLAGGHNEQFF
few	TRBV29-1	TRBJ2-5	CSKTWVGETQYF
few	TRBV7-6	TRBJ1-4	CASSRDPGRKKLFF
many	TRBV7-2	TRBJ2-7	CASSLEGQGDEQYF
NA	TRBV7-9	TRBJ1-1	CASSLVGQLGTEAFF
many	TRBV27	TRBJ2-3	CASSLLGRDIVPDTQYF
NA	TRBV7-6	TRBJ2-1	CASSLLRAEGGYNEPFF
few	TRBV6-6	TRBJ2-7	CASRTDRGSSEQYF